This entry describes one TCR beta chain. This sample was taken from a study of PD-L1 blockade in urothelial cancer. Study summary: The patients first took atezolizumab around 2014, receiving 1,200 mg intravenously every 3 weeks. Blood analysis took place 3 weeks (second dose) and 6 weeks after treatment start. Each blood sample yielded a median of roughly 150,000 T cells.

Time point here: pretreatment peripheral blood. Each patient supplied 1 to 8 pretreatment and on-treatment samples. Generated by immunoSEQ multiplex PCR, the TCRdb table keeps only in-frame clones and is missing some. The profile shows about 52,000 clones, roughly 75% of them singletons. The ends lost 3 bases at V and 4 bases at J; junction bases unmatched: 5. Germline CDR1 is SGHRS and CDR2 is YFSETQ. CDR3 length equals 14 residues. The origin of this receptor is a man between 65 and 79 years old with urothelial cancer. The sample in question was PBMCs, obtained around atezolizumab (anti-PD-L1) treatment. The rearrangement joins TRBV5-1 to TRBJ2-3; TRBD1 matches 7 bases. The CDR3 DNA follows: TGCGCCAGCAGCTCGCAGGGGGTAGCAGATACGCAGTATTTT. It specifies CASSSQGVADTQYF.